This T cell receptor (beta chain) stems from a study of prognosis after radiotherapy for stage I lung cancer. Uniform node negativity on CT and PET/CT characterised the cohort, and no patient had undergone prior chemotherapy or radiotherapy or presented other malignancies. This CDR3 region has 17 residues. Germline V gene data show CDR1 as MNHEY and CDR2 as SVGAGI. V lost 2 bases, J lost 0 bases, and 13 bases lay in between. From genomic DNA, TCR beta CDR3 was amplified by two-round multiplex PCR. Individual primers that were specific to each TRBV and TRBJ gene served in first-round PCR. TCRdb passed the multiplex PCR reads through MiXCR, listing each CDR3 protein once. The data show roughly 32,000 distinct CDR3 sequences, around 43% seen once. This clonotype was counted at least ten times.

This chain connects TRBV6-5 to TRBJ2-2, with D tentatively TRBD2 (6 bases). Sequencing used PBMCs, obtained before or after stereotactic body radiation therapy (not recorded which). This receptor was obtained from a donor over 45 with non-small cell lung cancer. The CDR3 nucleotides read TGTGCCAGCAGTTACGCGGGACGCCACGCGAACACCGGGGAGCTGTTTTTT. Amino acid sequence: CASSYAGRHANTGELFF.